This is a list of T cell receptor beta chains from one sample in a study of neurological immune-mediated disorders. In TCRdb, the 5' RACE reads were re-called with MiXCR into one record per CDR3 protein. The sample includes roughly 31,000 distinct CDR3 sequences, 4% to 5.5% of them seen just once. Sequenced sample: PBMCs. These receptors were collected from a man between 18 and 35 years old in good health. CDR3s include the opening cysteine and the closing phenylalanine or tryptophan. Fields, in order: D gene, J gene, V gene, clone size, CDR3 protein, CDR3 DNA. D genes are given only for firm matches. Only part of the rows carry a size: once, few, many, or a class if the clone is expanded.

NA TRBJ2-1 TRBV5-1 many CASSLEGPGTYNEQFF TGCGCCAGCAGCTTGGAAGGTCCTGGGACCTACAATGAGCAGTTCTTC
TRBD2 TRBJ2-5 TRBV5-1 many CASRKGIAGLQETQYF TGCGCCAGCCGGAAGGGGATAGCGGGGCTTCAAGAGACCCAGTACTTC
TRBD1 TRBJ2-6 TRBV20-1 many CSAALHRGHSGANVLTF TGCAGTGCTGCTTTGCACAGGGGGCATTCTGGGGCCAACGTCCTGACTTTC
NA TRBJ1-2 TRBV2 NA CASRTGASGGYTF TGTGCCAGCAGAACGGGGGCCTCGGGTGGCTACACCTTC
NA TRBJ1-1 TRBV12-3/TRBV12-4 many CASSLRDPRAGTEAFF TGTGCCAGCAGTTTAAGGGACCCAAGGGCAGGCACTGAAGCTTTCTTT
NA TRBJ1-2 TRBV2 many CASSVIGGAGYTF TGTGCCAGCAGTGTTATAGGTGGCGCGGGCTACACCTTC
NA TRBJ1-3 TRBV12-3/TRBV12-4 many CASISGGFPGNTIYF TGTGCCAGCATCTCTGGAGGATTCCCTGGAAACACCATATATTTT
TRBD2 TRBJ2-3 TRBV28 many CASSLTSVDTQYF TGTGCCAGCAGTTTGACTAGCGTAGATACGCAGTATTTT
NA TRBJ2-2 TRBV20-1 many CSARDFVGGELFF TGCAGTGCTAGAGATTTTGTCGGGGGGGAGCTGTTTTTT
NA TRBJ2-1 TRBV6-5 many CASSPLSGPTLTQFF TGTGCCAGCAGTCCATTAAGTGGGCCGACACTGACCCAGTTCTTC
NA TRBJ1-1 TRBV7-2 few CASSLGLLTVSRTEAFF TGTGCCAGCAGCTTAGGGCTCCTGACAGTTTCCCGCACTGAAGCTTTCTTT
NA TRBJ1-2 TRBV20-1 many CSASLLGGYTF TGCAGTGCTAGTCTGTTGGGTGGCTACACCTTC